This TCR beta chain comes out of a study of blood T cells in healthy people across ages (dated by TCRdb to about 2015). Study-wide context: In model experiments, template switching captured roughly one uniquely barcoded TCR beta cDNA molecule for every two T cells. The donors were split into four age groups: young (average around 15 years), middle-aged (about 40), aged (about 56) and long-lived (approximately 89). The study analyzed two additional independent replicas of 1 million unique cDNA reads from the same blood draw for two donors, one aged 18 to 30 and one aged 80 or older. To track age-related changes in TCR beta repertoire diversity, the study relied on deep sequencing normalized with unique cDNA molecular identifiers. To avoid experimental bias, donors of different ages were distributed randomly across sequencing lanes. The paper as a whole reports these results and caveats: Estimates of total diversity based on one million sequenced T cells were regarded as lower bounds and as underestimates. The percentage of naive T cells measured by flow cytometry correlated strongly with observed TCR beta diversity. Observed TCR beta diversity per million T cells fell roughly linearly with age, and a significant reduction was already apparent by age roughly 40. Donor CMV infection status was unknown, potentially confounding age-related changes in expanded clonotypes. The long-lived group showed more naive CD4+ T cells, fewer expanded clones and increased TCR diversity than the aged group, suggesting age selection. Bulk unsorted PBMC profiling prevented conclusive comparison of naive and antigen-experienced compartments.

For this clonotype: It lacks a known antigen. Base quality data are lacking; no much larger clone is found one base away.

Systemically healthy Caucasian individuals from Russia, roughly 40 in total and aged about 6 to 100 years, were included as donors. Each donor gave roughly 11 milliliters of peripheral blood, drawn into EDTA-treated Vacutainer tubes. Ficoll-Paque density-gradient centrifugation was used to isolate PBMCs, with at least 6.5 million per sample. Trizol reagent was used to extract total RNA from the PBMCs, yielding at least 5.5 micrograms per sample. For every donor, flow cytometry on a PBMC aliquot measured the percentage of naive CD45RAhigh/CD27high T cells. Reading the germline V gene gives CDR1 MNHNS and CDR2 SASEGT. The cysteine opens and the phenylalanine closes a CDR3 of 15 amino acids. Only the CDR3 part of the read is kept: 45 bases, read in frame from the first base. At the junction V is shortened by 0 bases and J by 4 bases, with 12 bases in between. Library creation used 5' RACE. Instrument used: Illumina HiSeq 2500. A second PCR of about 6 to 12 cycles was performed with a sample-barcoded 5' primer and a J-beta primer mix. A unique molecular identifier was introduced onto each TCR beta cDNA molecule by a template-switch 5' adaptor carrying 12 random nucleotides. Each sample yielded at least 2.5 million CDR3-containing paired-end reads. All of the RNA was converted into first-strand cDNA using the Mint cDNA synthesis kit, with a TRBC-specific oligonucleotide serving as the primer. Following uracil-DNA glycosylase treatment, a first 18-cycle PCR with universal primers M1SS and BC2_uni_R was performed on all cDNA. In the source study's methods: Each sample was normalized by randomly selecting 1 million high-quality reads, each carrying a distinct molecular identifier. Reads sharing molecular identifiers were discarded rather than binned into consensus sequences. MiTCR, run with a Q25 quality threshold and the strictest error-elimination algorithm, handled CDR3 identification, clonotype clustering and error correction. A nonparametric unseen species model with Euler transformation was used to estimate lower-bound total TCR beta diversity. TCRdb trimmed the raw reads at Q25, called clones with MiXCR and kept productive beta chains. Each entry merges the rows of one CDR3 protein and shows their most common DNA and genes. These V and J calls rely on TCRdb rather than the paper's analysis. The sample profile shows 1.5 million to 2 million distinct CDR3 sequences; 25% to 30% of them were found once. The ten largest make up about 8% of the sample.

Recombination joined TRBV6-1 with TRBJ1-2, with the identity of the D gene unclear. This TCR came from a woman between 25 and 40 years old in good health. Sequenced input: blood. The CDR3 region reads CASSEATSVVYGYTF. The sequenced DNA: TGTGCCAGCAGTGAAGCCACCAGCGTCGTCTATGGCTACACCTTC.